A single sample gave rise to the 32 T cell receptor beta chains below, sequenced in a study of blood T cell repertoires in COVID-19. This table comes from immunoSEQ multiplex PCR, and its TCRdb copy is limited to in-frame clones, with some not included. The sample consists of 190,000 or so clones, around 88% of them appearing once. Material: PBMCs or T cells enriched from blood (not recorded which). All receptors come from a woman under 40 who had recovered from COVID-19.

In its sample, this clone was seen once. The CDR3 DNA sequence: TGTGCCACCAGCAGAGAAAGGGGCACGATGAACACCGGGGAGCTGTTTTTT. Translation: CATSRERGTMNTGELFF. The rearrangement links TRBV15 to TRBJ2-2, with a weak D call TRBD1 (5 bases). CDR3 length: 17 amino acids. Germline V gene sequence: CDR1 LNHNV, CDR2 YYDKDF (reference sequence). V dropped 0 bases and J dropped 1 base, with 12 bases sitting between them.

This clone came up a few times. The DNA of the CDR3 is TGTGCCAGCAGCCAATTAGTAGCGGGAGTGGGTCATGAGCAGTTCTTC. Amino acids: CASSQLVAGVGHEQFF. The V call is TRBV3-1 (or the pseudogene TRBV3-2), the J call TRBJ2-1; TRBD2 agrees at 9 bases. J was trimmed by 8 bases and V by 2 bases; bases with no gene match: 10. The CDR3 runs to 16 residues. Germline values: CDR1 LGHDT, CDR2 YNNKEL (reference sequence).

The V and J genes are TRBV19 and TRBJ1-2; the D gene is possibly TRBD1 (6 bases). The germline CDR1 and CDR2 sequences are LNHDA and SQIVND (reference sequence). The CDR3 has 15 residues. Trimming pared 9 bases from V and 2 bases from J, leaving 19 bases between. CDR3 in amino acids: CASGRGGGTNYGYTF. The CDR3 DNA is TGTGCCAGCGGAAGAGGGGGAGGGACCAACTATGGCTACACCTTC.

The rearrangement uses TRBV5-1 and TRBJ1-2, with 8 bases aligning to TRBD1. The ends lost 4 bases at V and 6 bases at J; junction bases unmatched: 8. This CDR3 contains 14 residues. Germline CDR1 SGHRS, CDR2 YFSETQ. The CDR3 sequence is CASSEPQGANGYTF. In DNA, the CDR3 is TGCGCCAGCAGCGAACCCCAGGGGGCGAATGGCTACACCTTC.

The chain links TRBV9 to TRBJ2-2, with 10 positions matching TRBD2. The germline V gene encodes CDR1 SGDLS and CDR2 YYNGEE. Trimming removed 0 bases from V and 7 bases from J; junction bases left unmatched: 12. The CDR3 extends over 18 amino acids. The DNA of the CDR3 is TGTGCCAGCAGCGTAGCTCTAGCGGGAGTTTTACCAAGCGGGGAGCTGTTTTTT. Translated: CASSVALAGVLPSGELFF.

The chain recombines TRBV5-6 with TRBJ1-6, with unresolved D. Germline lookup yields CDR1 SGHDT and CDR2 YYEEEE. Trimming stripped 4 bases from V and 10 bases from J, with 9 bases between. The CDR3 extends over 12 amino acids. The CDR3 nucleotides read TGTGCCAGCAGCGGCGGTGGCTCACCCCTCCACTTT. Its translation: CASSGGGSPLHF. Variable domain in full (rest from reference TRBV5-6 and TRBJ1-6): DAGVTQSPTHLIKTRGQQVTLRCSPKSGHDTVSWYQQALGQGPQFIFQYYEEEERQRGNFPDRFSGHQFPNYSSELNVNALLLGDSALYLCASSGGGSPLHFGNGTRLTVT.

V is TRBV6-1 and J is TRBJ2-4, with D possibly TRBD1 on 6 matching bases. This CDR3 contains 20 residues. The germline gives CDR1 MNHNS, CDR2 SASEGT. The ends were cut back, 3 bases at V and 0 bases at J, with 24 bases in the middle. DNA of the CDR3: TGTGCCAGCAGTGAGACCCCGACAGGTTCCTTCTTAATAGCCAAAAACATTCAGTACTTC. Translation gives CASSETPTGSFLIAKNIQYF.

The V gene is TRBV2, the J gene TRBJ1-2, with TRBD1 identical over 10 bases. J gave up 6 bases and V 7 bases, and 11 bases lay outside the gene matches. The germline CDR1 and CDR2 sequences are SNHLY and FYNNEI. The CDR3 spans 15 residues. CDR3 sequence reads: CASKGGTGVPDGYTF. CDR3 coding DNA: TGTGCCAGCAAGGGCGGGACAGGGGTTCCGGATGGCTACACCTTC.

A few counts support this clone. The chain combines TRBV7-8 with TRBJ2-3, with D perhaps TRBD2 (6 bases). The CDR3 totals 16 residues. The V and J ends lost 5 bases and 6 bases respectively, with 21 bases between them. The V gene's germline CDR1 is SGHVS and CDR2 FQNEAQ. CDR3 loop: CASSRNLYRGRDTQYF. The CDR3 DNA is TGTGCCAGCAGCCGGAATCTCTACCGGGGGAGGGATACGCAGTATTTT. Looking up the rest from reference TRBV7-8 and TRBJ2-3 gives the full variable domain: GAGVSQSPRYKVAKRGQDVALRCDPISGHVSLFWYQQALGQGPEFLTYFQNEAQLDKSGLPSDRFFAERPEGSVSTLKIQRTQQEDSAVYLCASSRNLYRGRDTQYFGPGTRLTVL.

The chain is built from TRBV10-2 and TRBJ2-7; 11 bases line up with TRBD2. This CDR3 contains 15 residues. Trimming at V came to 4 bases and at J to 0 bases, leaving 2 bases not matched to a gene. The germline V gene has CDR1 WSHSY and CDR2 SAAADI. In DNA form, the CDR3 reads TGCGCCAGCAGTGGGGGGACTAGCGGCTCCTACGAGCAGTACTTC. Its protein is CASSGGTSGSYEQYF.

A single count supports this clone. V and J are TRBV28 and TRBJ1-4, with 9 bases matching TRBD1. With 3 bases clipped from V and 7 bases from J, the junction kept 3 bases outside the gene matches. Germline values: CDR1 MDHEN, CDR2 SYDVKM. The CDR3 runs to 14 residues. CDR3 residues: CASSFDRGFEKLFF. In DNA form, the CDR3 reads TGTGCCAGCAGTTTTGACAGGGGGTTTGAAAAACTGTTTTTT.

This chain joins TRBV29-1 and TRBJ1-1; 9 bases are a match to TRBD1. After removal of 4 bases from V and 7 bases from J, the junction contained 10 bases not matched to a gene. Germline loops: CDR1 SQVTM, CDR2 ANQGSEA. This CDR3 contains 14 residues. DNA for the CDR3: TGCAGCGTTGTGGGAGACAGGGGGGGTGTTGAAGCTTTCTTT. This encodes CSVVGDRGGVEAFF.

The J gene is TRBJ2-2, the V gene TRBV9; 7 nucleotides align to TRBD2. Germline V gives CDR1 SGDLS, CDR2 YYNGEE. This CDR3 is 16 amino acids long. After removal of 3 bases from V and 3 bases from J, the junction contained 8 bases not matched to a gene. The CDR3 region has the DNA TGTGCCAGCAGCGCCCGGACTAGTGGGGACACCGGGGAGCTGTTTTTT. This gives the protein CASSARTSGDTGELFF.

The chain employs TRBV6-1 and TRBJ2-7, with TRBD2 as a possible D gene (5 bases). CDR3 length: 15 amino acids. CDR1 is MNHNS and CDR2 is SASEGT in the germline V gene. Deletions cut 2 bases from V and 1 base from J, with 12 bases between. The CDR3 is CASSETTTPSYEQYF. CDR3 coding DNA: TGTGCCAGCAGTGAAACGACTACGCCATCCTACGAGCAGTACTTC.

As DNA, the CDR3 is TGTGCCAGCAGCTTAGAACCCGGGACAGGGCACTACGAGCAGTACTTC. It codes for CASSLEPGTGHYEQYF. The V and J genes are TRBV7-9 and TRBJ2-7; 9 nucleotides agree with TRBD1. CDR1 SEHNR and CDR2 FQNEAQ come from the germline V gene (reference sequence). The CDR3 consists of 16 residues. V lost 1 base to trimming and J lost 3 bases; unmatched junction nucleotides: 7.

The genes are TRBV5-1 and TRBJ2-7; 8 nucleotides agree with TRBD2. The ends lost 4 bases at V and 0 bases at J; junction bases unmatched: 12. CDR1 is SGHRS, CDR2 YFSETQ, per germline. The CDR3 is made up of 17 amino acids. Here the CDR3 DNA reads TGCGCCAGCAGCCCCGGGGCTAGCGGGTCCTACTCCTACGAGCAGTACTTC. This translates into CASSPGASGSYSYEQYF.

The chain couples TRBV9 to TRBJ2-2; D might be TRBD2 (5 bases). Trimming removed 3 bases from V and 8 bases from J, with 14 bases in between. Germline values: CDR1 SGDLS, CDR2 YYNGEE. This CDR3 comprises 14 residues. CDR3 nucleotides: TGTGCCAGCAGCGCGGAGCCCACGGGGGGGGAGCTGTTTTTT. Translated: CASSAEPTGGELFF.

The V gene is TRBV9, the J gene TRBJ1-2, with D perhaps TRBD1 (6 bases). Trimming left V 1 base short and J 10 bases short, with 14 bases between. CDR3 length: 13 amino acids. Germline V gene sequence: CDR1 SGDLS, CDR2 YYNGEE. CDR3 coding DNA: TGTGCCAGCAGCGTATCCGCCCCAGGGGCCTACACCTTC. This codes for CASSVSAPGAYTF. Filled out from reference TRBV9 and TRBJ1-2, the complete variable domain reads DSGVTQTPKHLITATGQRVTLRCSPRSGDLSVYWYQQSLDQGLQFLIQYYNGEERAKGNILERFSAQQFPDLHSELNLSSLELGDSALYFCASSVSAPGAYTFGSGTRLTVV.

The V call is TRBV29-1, the J call TRBJ1-1; D gene uncertain. Trimming cost V 8 bases and J 4 bases, with 32 bases left between them. The CDR3 consists of 18 residues. Germline CDR1 SQVTM, CDR2 ANQGSEA. The CDR3 loop is CSPFKVGNQDSRGTEAFF. For the CDR3, the DNA is TGCAGCCCCTTTAAGGTGGGTAATCAAGACTCCCGGGGCACTGAAGCTTTCTTT.

The V and J genes are TRBV5-1 and TRBJ1-2; 10 nucleotides align to TRBD1. The CDR3 sequence is 13 residues long. V lost 3 bases and J lost 8; bases outside the gene matches: 4. The germline V gene has CDR1 SGHRS and CDR2 YFSETQ. CDR3 sequence: CASSWDRGDGYTF. The CDR3 DNA reads as TGCGCCAGCAGCTGGGACAGGGGAGACGGCTACACCTTC.

J is TRBJ1-1 and V is TRBV5-7; maybe TRBD1 (5 bases). TRBV5-7 is identified as an open reading frame with a role that is uncertain. The CDR3 is made up of 15 amino acids. V shed 4 bases and J shed 0 bases, with 13 bases lying between them. The CDR3 bases are TGTGCCAGCAGCACCCGACAGAGCATGAACACTGAAGCTTTCTTT. Amino acid sequence: CASSTRQSMNTEAFF.

This clone was observed once. The V and J genes are TRBV28 and TRBJ2-7; D is perhaps TRBD2 (5 bases). Deletions cut 5 bases from V and 0 bases from J, with 14 bases between. CDR3 length: 15 residues. CDR1 is MDHEN and CDR2 is SYDVKM in the germline V gene. CDR3 protein: CASSQSDWRSYEQYF. The CDR3 DNA reads TGTGCCAGCAGTCAATCGGACTGGCGCTCCTACGAGCAGTACTTC.

This clone was picked up a small number of times. This chain joins TRBV5-1 and TRBJ1-1; no firm D call. The germline CDR1 and CDR2 sequences are SGHRS and YFSETQ. V lost 0 bases and J 1 base, leaving 10 bases between the germline ends. This CDR3 spans 15 amino acids. The CDR3 DNA sequence: TGCGCCAGCAGCTTGGTTGGAGAAAAGAACACTGAAGCTTTCTTT. Its protein product is CASSLVGEKNTEAFF.

The J gene is TRBJ2-3, the V gene TRBV27; 11 nucleotides match TRBD2. The CDR3 has 15 amino acids. Per the germline V gene, CDR1 is MNHEY and CDR2 is SMNVEV (reference sequence). The V segment lost 0 bases and the J segment 5 bases; nucleotides outside the gene matches: 1. The chain's CDR3 is CASSLSGLAVDTQYF. The CDR3, as DNA: TGTGCCAGCAGTTTATCGGGACTAGCGGTAGATACGCAGTATTTT.

Here the CDR3 reads CASSPRAGELFF. The CDR3 DNA reads as TGTGCCAGCAGCCCCCGCGCCGGGGAGCTGTTTTTT. The chain is built from TRBV11-3 and TRBJ2-2; D call uncertain. Germline V lookup: CDR1 SGHNT, CDR2 YENEEA. V dropped 5 bases and J dropped 6 bases, with 7 bases sitting between them. The length of the CDR3 is 12 residues. Full variable domain (remainder filled in from reference TRBV11-3 and TRBJ2-2): EAGVVQSPRYKIIEKKQPVAFWCNPISGHNTLYWYLQNLGQGPELLIRYENEEAVDDSQLPKDRFSAERLKGVDSTLKIQPAELGDSAVYLCASSPRAGELFFGEGSRLTVL.

The chain carries TRBV9 and TRBJ2-5; 13 bases line up with TRBD2. The CDR3 has 17 residues. After removal of 3 bases from V and 3 bases from J, the junction contained 8 bases not matched to a gene. The germline V gene has CDR1 SGDLS and CDR2 YYNGEE. CDR3 loop: CASSAGGGLAGKETQYF. CDR3 bases: TGTGCCAGCAGCGCGGGAGGGGGACTAGCGGGAAAAGAGACCCAGTACTTC.

V gene TRBV24-1 combines with J gene TRBJ2-2; perhaps TRBD2 as D (5 bases). Looked up from germline, CDR1 is KGHDR and CDR2 is SFDVKD. This CDR3 contains 17 residues. Trimming removed 2 bases from V and 1 base from J, with 13 bases in between. The CDR3 DNA follows: TGTGCCACCAGTGATTCAAGCGACTACGAGAACACCGGGGAGCTGTTTTTT. Its translation is CATSDSSDYENTGELFF.

This chain joins TRBV28 and TRBJ2-7; D uncertain. The CDR3 loop spans 13 amino acids. The germline CDR1 and CDR2 sequences are MDHEN and SYDVKM. V was shortened by 6 bases and J by 3 bases, with 12 bases between the two germline ends. This CDR3 is CASSSLYSYEQYF. CDR3 in DNA: TGTGCCAGCAGCAGCTTGTACAGCTACGAGCAGTACTTC.

V usage is TRBV11-3 and J usage is TRBJ2-3; D is unclear. The CDR3 totals 13 residues. V lost 5 bases and J lost 6, with 12 bases in between. The germline CDR1 and CDR2 sequences are SGHNT and YENEEA. The CDR3 protein is CASSLGWADTQYF. The CDR3 nucleotides read TGTGCCAGCAGCCTGGGTTGGGCGGATACGCAGTATTTT.

The chain couples TRBV5-4 to TRBJ2-1; 7 bases match TRBD2. CDR1 SGHNT and CDR2 YYREEE come from the germline V gene (reference sequence). The junction had 13 bases not matched to a gene; V was cut back by 6 bases and J by 7 bases. The CDR3 contains 15 residues. The CDR3 region is CASNPTGTIPNEQFF. CDR3 coding DNA: TGTGCCAGCAACCCGACCGGGACTATTCCTAATGAGCAGTTCTTC.

This chain joins TRBV30 and TRBJ2-1, with 8 bases matching TRBD2. The CDR3 spans 15 residues. V was clipped by 3 bases and J by 2 bases; unmatched bases: 6. Per the germline V gene, CDR1 is GTSNPN and CDR2 is SVGIG (reference sequence). In DNA, the CDR3 is TGTGCCTGGAGCGCGGCGGGGGGACCCTACAATGAGCAGTTCTTC. Translated: CAWSAAGGPYNEQFF. Looking up the rest from reference TRBV30 and TRBJ2-1 gives the full variable domain: SQTIHQWPATLVQPVGSPLSLECTVEGTSNPNLYWYRQAAGRGLQLLFYSVGIGQISSEVPQNLSASRPQDRQFILSSKKLLLSDSGFYLCAWSAAGGPYNEQFFGPGTRLTVL.

The V call is TRBV5-1, the J call TRBJ2-2; TRBD2 agrees at 8 bases. CDR3 length: 15 residues. Trimming removed 4 bases from V and 7 bases from J; junction bases left unmatched: 9. Germline V gives CDR1 SGHRS, CDR2 YFSETQ. The CDR3 sequence: CASSRGAGDVGELFF. In DNA, the CDR3 is TGCGCCAGCAGCCGGGGAGCGGGAGACGTCGGGGAGCTGTTTTTT. Complete variable domain (other parts from reference TRBV5-1 and TRBJ2-2): KAGVTQTPRYLIKTRGQQVTLSCSPISGHRSVSWYQQTPGQGLQFLFEYFSETQRNKGNFPGRFSGRQFSNSRSEMNVSTLELGDSALYLCASSRGAGDVGELFFGEGSRLTVL.